This TCR beta chain was obtained from a study of OX40 agonist ivuxolimab in advanced cancers. Overall study: Patients received ivuxolimab, an intravenous treatment, every 2 weeks at 0.01 to 10 mg/kg.

CDR1 is MNHNS, CDR2 SASEGT, per germline. V lost 1 base and J lost 5; bases outside the gene matches: 10. The CDR3 length is 16 residues. Study observations and caveats: With doses of 0.1-3.0 mg/kg, partial responders showed among the lowest clonal expansion.

As for this clone: Antigen specificity is unknown.

The method was immunoSEQ multiplex PCR; TCRdb's version includes in-frame clones alone and lacks a portion of them. This sample yields about 49,000 clones, of which just under 95% are seen a single time; roughly 11% belongs to the top ten. Autoimmune disease history or systemic immunosuppression led to patient exclusion. The material was CD4+ or CD8+ T cells sorted from blood, obtained in a trial of the OX40 agonist ivuxolimab. This clonotype was sampled from an adult with an advanced solid tumor such as melanoma, head and neck, liver or kidney cancer. V usage is TRBV6-1 and J usage is TRBJ2-5; 7 bases match TRBD2. This CDR3 reads CASSEVWEGLGETQYF. In DNA, the CDR3 is TGTGCCAGCAGTGAAGTCTGGGAGGGCTTAGGTGAGACCCAGTACTTC.